This T cell receptor (beta chain) comes out of a study of blood T cell repertoires in COVID-19. About the research overall: Specimens from acute and convalescent COVID-19 originated in the United States, Italy and Spain. From T cells, B-cell-depleted T cells, or PBMCs came the material, which was cDNA or gDNA.

Repertoires were generated with immunoSEQ multiplex PCR, while TCRdb's copy carries only in-frame clones and drops some. The profile shows about 73,000 clones, around 83% of them singletons. Input material: peripheral blood. The sequence was obtained from a man aged 45-60 years with active COVID-19.

The CDR3 sequence: CASSLLSVDTIYF. In DNA form, the CDR3 reads TGTGCCAGCAGTCTCTTATCCGTTGACACCATATATTTT. The chain links TRBV12-3 or TRBV12-4 to TRBJ1-3; D gene uncertain. The CDR3 loop spans 13 amino acids. V was cut by 5 bases and J by 8 bases, with 13 bases left in between.